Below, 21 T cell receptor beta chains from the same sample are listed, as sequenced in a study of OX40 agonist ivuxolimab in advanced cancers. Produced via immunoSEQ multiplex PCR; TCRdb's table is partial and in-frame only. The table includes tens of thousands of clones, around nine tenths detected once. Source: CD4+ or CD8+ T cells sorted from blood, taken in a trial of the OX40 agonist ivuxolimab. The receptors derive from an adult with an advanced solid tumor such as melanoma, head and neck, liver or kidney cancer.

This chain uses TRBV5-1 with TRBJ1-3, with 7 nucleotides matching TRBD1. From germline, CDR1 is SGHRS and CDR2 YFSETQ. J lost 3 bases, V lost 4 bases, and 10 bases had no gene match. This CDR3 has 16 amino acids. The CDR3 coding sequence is TGCGCCAGCAGCCCGGGACAGATAGGTTATGGAAACACCATATATTTT. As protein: CASSPGQIGYGNTIYF.

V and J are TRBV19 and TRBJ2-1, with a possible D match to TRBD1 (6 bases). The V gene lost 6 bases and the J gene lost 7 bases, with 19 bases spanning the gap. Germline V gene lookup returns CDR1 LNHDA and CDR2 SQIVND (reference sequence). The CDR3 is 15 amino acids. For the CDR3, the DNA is TGTGCCAGTAGGAACTTCCTACAGGGTACGAATGAGCAGTTCTTC. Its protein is CASRNFLQGTNEQFF.

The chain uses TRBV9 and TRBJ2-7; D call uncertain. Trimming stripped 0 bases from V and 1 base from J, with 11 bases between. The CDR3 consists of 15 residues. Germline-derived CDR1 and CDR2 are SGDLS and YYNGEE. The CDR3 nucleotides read TGTGCCAGCAGCGTAGCCGGAACAGCATCCTACGAGCAGTACTTC. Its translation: CASSVAGTASYEQYF.

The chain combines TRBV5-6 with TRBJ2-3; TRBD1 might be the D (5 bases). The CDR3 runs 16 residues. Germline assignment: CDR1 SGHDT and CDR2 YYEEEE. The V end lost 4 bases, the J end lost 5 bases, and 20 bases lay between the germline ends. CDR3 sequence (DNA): TGTGCCAGCAGCCCACGCAGAACAGGATTGGGAGATACGCAGTATTTT. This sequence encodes CASSPRRTGLGDTQYF.

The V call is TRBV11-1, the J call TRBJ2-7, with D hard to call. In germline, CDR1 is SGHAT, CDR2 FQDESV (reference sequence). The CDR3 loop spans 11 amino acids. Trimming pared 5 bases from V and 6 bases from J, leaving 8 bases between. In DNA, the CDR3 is TGTGCCAGCAGCCAGTCCAGCGAGCAGTACTTC. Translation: CASSQSSEQYF.

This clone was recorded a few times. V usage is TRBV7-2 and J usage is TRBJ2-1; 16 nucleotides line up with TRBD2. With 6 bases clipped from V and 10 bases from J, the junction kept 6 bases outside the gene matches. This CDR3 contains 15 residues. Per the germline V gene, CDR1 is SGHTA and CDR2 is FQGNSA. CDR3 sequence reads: CASREGLAGGVEQFF. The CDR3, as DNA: TGTGCCAGCAGAGAGGGACTAGCGGGGGGGGTCGAGCAGTTCTTC.

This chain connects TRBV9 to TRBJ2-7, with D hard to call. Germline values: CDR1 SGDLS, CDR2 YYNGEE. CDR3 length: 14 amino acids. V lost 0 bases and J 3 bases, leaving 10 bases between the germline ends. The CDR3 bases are TGTGCCAGCAGCGTAGGTAGCAGAGACTACGAGCAGTACTTC. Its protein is CASSVGSRDYEQYF.

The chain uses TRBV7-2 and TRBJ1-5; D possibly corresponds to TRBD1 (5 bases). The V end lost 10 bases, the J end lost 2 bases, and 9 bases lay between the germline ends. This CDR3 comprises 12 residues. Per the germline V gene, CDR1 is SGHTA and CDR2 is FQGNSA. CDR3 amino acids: CATTTGNQPQHF. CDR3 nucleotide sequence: TGTGCCACCACGACAGGCAATCAGCCCCAGCATTTT. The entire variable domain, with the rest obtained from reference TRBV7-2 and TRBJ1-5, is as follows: GAGVSQSPSNKVTEKGKDVELRCDPISGHTALYWYRQSLGQGLEFLIYFQGNSAPDKSGLPSDRFSAERTGGSVSTLTIQRTQQEDSAVYLCATTTGNQPQHFGDGTRLSIL.

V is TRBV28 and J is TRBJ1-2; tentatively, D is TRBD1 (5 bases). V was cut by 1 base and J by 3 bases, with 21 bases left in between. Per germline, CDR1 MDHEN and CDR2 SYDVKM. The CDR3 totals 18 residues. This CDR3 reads CASSLSFLRTWGDYGYTF. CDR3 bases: TGTGCCAGCAGTTTATCGTTCCTCAGGACATGGGGTGACTATGGCTACACCTTC.

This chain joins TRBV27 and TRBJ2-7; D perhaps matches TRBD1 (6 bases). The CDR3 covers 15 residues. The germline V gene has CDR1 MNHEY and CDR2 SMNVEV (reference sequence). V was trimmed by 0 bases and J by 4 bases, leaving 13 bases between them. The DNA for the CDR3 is TGTGCCAGCAGTTTATCGTGGGGGACATCGTACGAGCAGTACTTC. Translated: CASSLSWGTSYEQYF.

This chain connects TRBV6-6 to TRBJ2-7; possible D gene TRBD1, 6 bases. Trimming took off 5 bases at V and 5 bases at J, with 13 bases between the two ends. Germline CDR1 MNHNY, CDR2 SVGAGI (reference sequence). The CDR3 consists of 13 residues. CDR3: CASSPTGFNEQYF. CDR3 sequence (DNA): TGTGCCAGCAGTCCAACAGGGTTCAACGAGCAGTACTTC.

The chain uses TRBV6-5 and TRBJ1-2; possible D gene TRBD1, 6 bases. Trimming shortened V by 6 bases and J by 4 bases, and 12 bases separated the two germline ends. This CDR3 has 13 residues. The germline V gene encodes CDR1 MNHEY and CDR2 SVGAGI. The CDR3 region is CASRPTGFYGYTF. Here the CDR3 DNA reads TGTGCCAGCAGGCCTACAGGGTTCTATGGCTACACCTTC.

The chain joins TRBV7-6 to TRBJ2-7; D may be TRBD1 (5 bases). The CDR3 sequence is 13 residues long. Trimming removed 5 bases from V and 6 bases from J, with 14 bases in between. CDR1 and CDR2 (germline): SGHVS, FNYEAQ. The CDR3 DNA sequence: TGTGCCAGCAGCCCAGGGAAGGGGTTCGAGCAGTACTTC. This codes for CASSPGKGFEQYF. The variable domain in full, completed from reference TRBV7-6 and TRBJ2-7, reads GAGVSQSPRYKVTKRGQDVALRCDPISGHVSLYWYRQALGQGPEFLTYFNYEAQQDKSGLPNDRFSAERPEGSISTLTIQRTEQRDSAMYRCASSPGKGFEQYFGPGTRLTVT.

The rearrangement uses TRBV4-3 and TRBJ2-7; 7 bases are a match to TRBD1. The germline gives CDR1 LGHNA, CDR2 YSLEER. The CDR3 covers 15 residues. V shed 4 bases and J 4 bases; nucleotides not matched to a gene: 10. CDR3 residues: CASSRSEGGGYEQYF. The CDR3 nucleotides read TGCGCCAGCAGCCGGTCAGAAGGGGGCGGGTACGAGCAGTACTTC.

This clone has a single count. The CDR3 loop is CASSLYLGTNYGYTF. The CDR3 nucleotides are TGTGCCAGCAGTTTATATCTGGGGACGAACTATGGCTACACCTTC. The rearrangement uses TRBV27 and TRBJ1-2, with D possibly matching TRBD1 (5 bases). Germline V lookup: CDR1 MNHEY, CDR2 SMNVEV (reference sequence). The CDR3 runs to 15 residues. V shed 1 base and J shed 2 bases, with 11 bases lying between them.

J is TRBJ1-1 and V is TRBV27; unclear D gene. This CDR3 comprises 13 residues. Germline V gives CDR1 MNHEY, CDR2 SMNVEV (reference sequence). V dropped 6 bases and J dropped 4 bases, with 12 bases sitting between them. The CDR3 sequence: CASSLTLGTEAFF. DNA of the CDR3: TGTGCCAGCAGCTTAACCTTGGGCACTGAAGCTTTCTTT.

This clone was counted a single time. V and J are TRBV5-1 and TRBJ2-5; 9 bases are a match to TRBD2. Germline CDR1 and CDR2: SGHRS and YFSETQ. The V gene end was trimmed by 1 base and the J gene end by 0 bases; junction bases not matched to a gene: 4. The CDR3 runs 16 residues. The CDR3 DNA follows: TGCGCCAGCAGCTTGATAGCGGGGGAGAACCAAGAGACCCAGTACTTC. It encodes CASSLIAGENQETQYF.

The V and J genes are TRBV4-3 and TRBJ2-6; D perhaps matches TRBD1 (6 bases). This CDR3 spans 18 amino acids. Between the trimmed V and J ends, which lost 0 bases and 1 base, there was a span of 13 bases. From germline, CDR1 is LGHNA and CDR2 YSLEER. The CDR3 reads CASSQEGGYASGANVLTF. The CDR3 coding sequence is TGCGCCAGCAGCCAAGAAGGGGGATATGCTTCTGGGGCCAACGTCCTGACTTTC.

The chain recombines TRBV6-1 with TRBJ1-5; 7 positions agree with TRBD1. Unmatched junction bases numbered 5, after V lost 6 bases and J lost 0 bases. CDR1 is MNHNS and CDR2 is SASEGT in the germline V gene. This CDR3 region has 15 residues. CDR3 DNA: TGTGCCAGCAGGGGGGGACAGAATAGCAATCAGCCCCAGCATTTT. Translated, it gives CASRGGQNSNQPQHF.

The CDR3 nucleotides read TGTGCCGGGAATACGGGACTTCTTACTACGAGGCAGTACTTC. As protein: CAGNTGLLTTRQYF. The gene calls are TRBV30 and TRBJ2-7, with D perhaps TRBD2 (6 bases). Trimming took 8 bases from V and 9 from J, leaving 26 bases between them. The germline V gene has CDR1 GTSNPN and CDR2 SVGIG (reference sequence). This CDR3 has 14 amino acids.

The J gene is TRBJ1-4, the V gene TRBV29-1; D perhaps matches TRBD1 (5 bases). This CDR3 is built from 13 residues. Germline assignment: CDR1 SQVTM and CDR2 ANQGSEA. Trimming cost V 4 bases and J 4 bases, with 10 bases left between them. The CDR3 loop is CSVARALNEKLFF. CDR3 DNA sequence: TGCAGCGTTGCCAGGGCCCTTAATGAAAAACTGTTTTTT.